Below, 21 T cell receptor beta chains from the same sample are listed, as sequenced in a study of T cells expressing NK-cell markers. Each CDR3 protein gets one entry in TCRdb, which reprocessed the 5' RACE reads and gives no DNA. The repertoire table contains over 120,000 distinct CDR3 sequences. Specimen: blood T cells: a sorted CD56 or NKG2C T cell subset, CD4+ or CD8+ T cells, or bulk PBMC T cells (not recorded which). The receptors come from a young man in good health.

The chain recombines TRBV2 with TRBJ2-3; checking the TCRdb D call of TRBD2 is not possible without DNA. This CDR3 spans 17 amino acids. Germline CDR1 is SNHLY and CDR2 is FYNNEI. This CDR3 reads CASCGESRSASTDTQYF.

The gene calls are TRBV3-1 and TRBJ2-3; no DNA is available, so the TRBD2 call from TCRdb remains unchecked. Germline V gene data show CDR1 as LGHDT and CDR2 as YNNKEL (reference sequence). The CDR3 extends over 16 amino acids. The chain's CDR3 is CASSSLLAGVGDTQYF.

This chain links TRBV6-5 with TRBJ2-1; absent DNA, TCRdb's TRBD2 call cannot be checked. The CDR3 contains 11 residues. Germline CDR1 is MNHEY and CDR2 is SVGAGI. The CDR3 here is CASGGYNEQFF.

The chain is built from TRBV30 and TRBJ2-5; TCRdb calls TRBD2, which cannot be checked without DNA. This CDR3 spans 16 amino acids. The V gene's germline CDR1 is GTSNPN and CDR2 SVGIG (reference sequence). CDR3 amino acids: CAWSVLAEEPQETQYF.

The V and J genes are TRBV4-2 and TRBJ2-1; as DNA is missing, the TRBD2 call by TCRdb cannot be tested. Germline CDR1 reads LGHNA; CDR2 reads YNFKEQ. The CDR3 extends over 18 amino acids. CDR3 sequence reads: CASSQESSGVLSYNEQFF.

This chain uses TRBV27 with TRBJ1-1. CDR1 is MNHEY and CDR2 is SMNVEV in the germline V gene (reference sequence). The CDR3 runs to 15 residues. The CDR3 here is CASLSSPGGDTEAFF.

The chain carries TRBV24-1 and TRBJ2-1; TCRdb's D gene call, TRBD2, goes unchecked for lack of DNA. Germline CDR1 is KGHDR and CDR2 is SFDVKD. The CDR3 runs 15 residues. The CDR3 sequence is CATSSGLEVDNEQFF.

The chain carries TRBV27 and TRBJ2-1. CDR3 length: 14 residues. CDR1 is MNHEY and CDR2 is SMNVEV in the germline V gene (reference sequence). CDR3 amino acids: CASSLIGNSDEQFF.

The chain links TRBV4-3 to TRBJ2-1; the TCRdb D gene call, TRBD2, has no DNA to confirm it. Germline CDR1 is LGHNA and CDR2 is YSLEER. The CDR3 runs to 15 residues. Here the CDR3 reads CASSQVLSSGLEQFF.

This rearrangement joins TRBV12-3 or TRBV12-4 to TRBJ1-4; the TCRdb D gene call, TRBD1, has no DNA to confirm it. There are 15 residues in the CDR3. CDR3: CASSPGGAGREGLFF.

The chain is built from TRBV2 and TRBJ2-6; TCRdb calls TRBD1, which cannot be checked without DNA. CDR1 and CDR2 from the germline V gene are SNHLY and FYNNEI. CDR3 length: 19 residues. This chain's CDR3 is CASSEITTGTFSGANVLTF.

The CDR3 reads CSARVTDGTSYNEQFF. V and J are TRBV20-1 and TRBJ2-1. The germline CDR1 and CDR2 sequences are DFQATT and SNEGSKA (reference sequence). The CDR3 is made up of 16 amino acids.

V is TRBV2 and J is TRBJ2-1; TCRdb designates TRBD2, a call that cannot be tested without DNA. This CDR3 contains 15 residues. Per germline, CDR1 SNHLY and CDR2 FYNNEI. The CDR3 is CASQPTSGSNNEQFF.

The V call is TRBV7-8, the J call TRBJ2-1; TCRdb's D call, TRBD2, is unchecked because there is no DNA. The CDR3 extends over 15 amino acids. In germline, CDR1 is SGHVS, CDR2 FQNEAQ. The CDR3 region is CASSPSSGSGNEQFF. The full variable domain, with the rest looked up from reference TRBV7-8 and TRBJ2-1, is GAGVSQSPRYKVAKRGQDVALRCDPISGHVSLFWYQQALGQGPEFLTYFQNEAQLDKSGLPSDRFFAERPEGSVSTLKIQRTQQEDSAVYLCASSPSSGSGNEQFFGPGTRLTVL.

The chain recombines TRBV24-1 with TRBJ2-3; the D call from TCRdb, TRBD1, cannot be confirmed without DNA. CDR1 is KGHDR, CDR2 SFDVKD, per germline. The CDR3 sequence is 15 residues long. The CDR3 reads CATSDRGKNTDTQYF.

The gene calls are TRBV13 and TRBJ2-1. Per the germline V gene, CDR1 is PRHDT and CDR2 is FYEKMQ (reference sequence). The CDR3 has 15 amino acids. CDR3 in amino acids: CASSLGRSSYNEQFF.

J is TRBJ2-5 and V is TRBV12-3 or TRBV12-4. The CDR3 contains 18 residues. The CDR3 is CASSLALGFGVVEETQYF.

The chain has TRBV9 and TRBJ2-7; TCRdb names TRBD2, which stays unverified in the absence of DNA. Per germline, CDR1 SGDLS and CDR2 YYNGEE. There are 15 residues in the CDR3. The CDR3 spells CASSESAGSSYEQYF.

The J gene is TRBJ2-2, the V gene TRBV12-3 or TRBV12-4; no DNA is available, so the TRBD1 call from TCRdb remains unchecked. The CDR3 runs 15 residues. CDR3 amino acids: CASSLGQGNTGELFF.

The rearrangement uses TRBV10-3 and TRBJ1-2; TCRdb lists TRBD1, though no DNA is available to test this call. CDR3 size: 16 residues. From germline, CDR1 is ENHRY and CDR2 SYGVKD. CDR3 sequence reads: CAITETGTVANYGYTF.

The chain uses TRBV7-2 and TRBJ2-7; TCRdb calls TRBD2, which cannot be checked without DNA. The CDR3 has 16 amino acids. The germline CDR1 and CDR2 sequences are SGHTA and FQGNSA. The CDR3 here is CASSLDRTSGNYEQYF.